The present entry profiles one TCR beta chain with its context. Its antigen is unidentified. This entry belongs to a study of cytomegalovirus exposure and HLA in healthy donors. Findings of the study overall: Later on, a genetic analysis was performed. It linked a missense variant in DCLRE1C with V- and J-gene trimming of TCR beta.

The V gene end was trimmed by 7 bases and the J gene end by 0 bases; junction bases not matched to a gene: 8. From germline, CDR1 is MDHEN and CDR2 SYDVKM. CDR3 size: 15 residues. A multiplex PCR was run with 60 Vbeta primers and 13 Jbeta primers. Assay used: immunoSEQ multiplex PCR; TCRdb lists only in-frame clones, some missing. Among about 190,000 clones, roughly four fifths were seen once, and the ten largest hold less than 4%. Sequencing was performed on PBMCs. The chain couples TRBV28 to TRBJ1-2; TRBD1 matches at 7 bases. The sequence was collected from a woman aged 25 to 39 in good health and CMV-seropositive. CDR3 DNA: TGTGCCAGCAACCCTCAGGGGGTGGCTAACTATGGCTACACCTTC. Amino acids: CASNPQGVANYGYTF.